The 2 T cell receptor beta chains in this list originate from one sample, sequenced in a study of OX40 agonist ivuxolimab in advanced cancers. The protocol was immunoSEQ multiplex PCR, while the TCRdb copy is restricted to in-frame clones and leaves out a portion. The sample comprises approximately 45,000 clones, just under 95% of which are singletons, and 9.5% to 12% rests with the top ten. Sequenced material: CD4+ or CD8+ T cells sorted from blood, taken in a trial of the OX40 agonist ivuxolimab. All receptors come from an adult with an advanced solid tumor such as melanoma, head and neck, liver or kidney cancer.

This sequence joins TRBV30 and TRBJ1-1; tentative D call: TRBD1 (5 bases). The V gene lost 8 bases and the J gene lost 4 bases, with 17 bases spanning the gap. From germline, CDR1 is GTSNPN and CDR2 SVGIG (reference sequence). The CDR3 covers 13 residues. In nucleotides, the CDR3 is TGTGCCGTCGCCGGGGGAAGAGGCACTGAAGCTTTCTTT. This gives the protein CAVAGGRGTEAFF.

This chain links TRBV11-2 with TRBJ2-7; D ambiguous. The V gene's germline CDR1 is SGHAT and CDR2 FQNNGV. V was clipped by 1 base and J by 8 bases, with 18 bases between them. The CDR3 extends over 15 amino acids. The CDR3 DNA reads TGTGCCAGCAGCTTAGTTCACAGCCCTCAAGCCCAGCAGTACTTC. It is translated as CASSLVHSPQAQQYF.